This TCR beta chain was profiled in a study of blood T cell repertoires in COVID-19. Overall study: Samples representing acute and convalescent COVID-19 were sourced from the United States, Italy and Spain.

The repertoire was sequenced with immunoSEQ multiplex PCR; TCRdb's copy has only in-frame clones and lacks some. The repertoire holds around 220,000 clones, with 88% as singletons. Deletions cut 8 bases from V and 1 base from J, with 17 bases between. This CDR3 region has 15 residues. The germline gives CDR1 SGHTA, CDR2 FQGNSA. Sequencing was performed on peripheral blood. This chain connects TRBV7-2 to TRBJ1-1; D gene ambiguous. This receptor was taken from a man between 18 and 29 years old with active or convalescent COVID-19. The CDR3 DNA reads as TGTGCCAGCCAAACCGGAGGGTTACAGAACACTGAAGCTTTCTTT. The encoded protein is CASQTGGLQNTEAFF.